A single sample gave rise to the 9 T cell receptor beta chains below, sequenced in a study of T-cell memory formation after mild COVID-19. TCRdb re-called the 5' RACE reads through MiXCR, storing one row per CDR3 protein. The table shows just under 350,000 distinct CDR3 sequences, with over 10% occurring only once. The specimen was PBMCs or a T cell subset sorted from them (not recorded which). These receptors all come from a man aged 18 to 35 who had mild COVID-19 (a few samples of this study predate the infection). Cell type and time point are not known.

Only a few counts were recorded for this clonotype. The chain links TRBV28 to TRBJ2-7; D is possibly TRBD2 (5 bases). V was clipped by 5 bases and J by 4 bases, with 18 bases between them. The germline CDR1 and CDR2 sequences are MDHEN and SYDVKM. The CDR3 loop spans 15 amino acids. This CDR3 is CASSPTVVGGYEQYV. CDR3 in DNA: TGTGCCAGCAGTCCCACCGTCGTGGGCGGGTACGAGCAGTACGTC.

J is TRBJ1-2 and V is TRBV12-3 or TRBV12-4, with 9 bases lining up with TRBD1. This CDR3 is built from 14 residues. V gave up 5 bases and J gave up 6 bases; unmatched junction bases: 7. The CDR3 nucleotides are TGTGCCAGCAGTGACCGGGACAGGGAGGATGGCTACACCTTC. As protein: CASSDRDREDGYTF.

Comment on this clonotype: Given a much more abundant clone one base away, this may be a read error. V gene TRBV7-3 combines with J gene TRBJ2-1, with D possibly matching TRBD1 (6 bases). The CDR3 runs 17 residues. The germline V gene encodes CDR1 SGHTA and CDR2 FQGTGA. V was trimmed by 5 bases and J by 6 bases, leaving 23 bases between them. This CDR3 reads CASSPRGSSEDFNEQFF. The CDR3 coding sequence is TGTGCCAGCAGCCCCAGGGGTAGTTCGGAGGATTTCAATGAGCAGTTCTTC. Complete variable domain (other parts from reference TRBV7-3 and TRBJ2-1): GAGVSQTPSNKVTEKGKYVELRCDPISGHTALYWYRQSLGQGPEFLIYFQGTGAADDSGLPNDRFFAVRPEGSVSTLKIQRTERGDSAVYLCASSPRGSSEDFNEQFFGPGTRLTVL.

CDR3 sequence (DNA): TGTGCCAGCAGTTACATGATAGGAACGGCCTTTGGGGCCAACGTCCTGACTTTC. It translates to CASSYMIGTAFGANVLTF. The chain has TRBV6-2 or TRBV6-3 and TRBJ2-6, with D uncertain. This CDR3 contains 18 residues. V lost 2 bases and J lost 3, with 17 bases in between. Germline loops: CDR1 MNHEY, CDR2 SVGEGT.

The table lists this clonotype with a few counts. This sequence joins TRBV9 and TRBJ1-1; D perhaps matches TRBD1 (5 bases). This CDR3 is 14 amino acids long. Germline V lookup: CDR1 SGDLS, CDR2 YYNGEE. Trimming removed 0 bases from V and 1 base from J, with 7 bases in between. The CDR3 DNA follows: TGTGCCAGCAGCGTAGCAGGGTCGAACACTGAAGCTTTCTTT. Translated: CASSVAGSNTEAFF. The variable domain in full, completed from reference TRBV9 and TRBJ1-1, reads DSGVTQTPKHLITATGQRVTLRCSPRSGDLSVYWYQQSLDQGLQFLIQYYNGEERAKGNILERFSAQQFPDLHSELNLSSLELGDSALYFCASSVAGSNTEAFFGQGTRLTVV.

This clonotype has a count of ten or more. V and J are TRBV4-3 and TRBJ2-7; no clear D gene. CDR3 length: 12 residues. Germline V gives CDR1 LGHNA, CDR2 YSLEER. Trimming removed 1 base at V and 6 bases at J, with 7 bases between. The CDR3 region is CASSQACLEQYV. The DNA for the CDR3 is TGCGCCAGCAGCCAAGCCTGTCTCGAGCAGTACGTC.

The rearrangement uses TRBV9 and TRBJ2-1; no firm D call. The CDR3 contains 16 residues. CDR1 and CDR2 (germline): SGDLS, YYNGEE. Trimming left V 0 bases short and J 2 bases short, with 12 bases between. This CDR3 is CASSVGVSATYNEQFF. DNA of the CDR3: TGTGCCAGCAGCGTAGGGGTTTCTGCTACCTACAATGAGCAGTTCTTC.

The chain combines TRBV5-1 with TRBJ2-2, with D unclear. The V gene lost 4 bases and the J gene lost 0 bases, with 10 bases spanning the gap. CDR3 size: 15 residues. Per the germline V gene, CDR1 is SGHRS and CDR2 is YFSETQ. In nucleotides, the CDR3 is TGCGCCAGCAGCGGTACGGCGGCGAACACCGGGGAGCTGTTTTTT. Translating it yields CASSGTAANTGELFF. The whole variable domain, remainder taken from reference TRBV5-1 and TRBJ2-2, is KAGVTQTPRYLIKTRGQQVTLSCSPISGHRSVSWYQQTPGQGLQFLFEYFSETQRNKGNFPGRFSGRQFSNSRSEMNVSTLELGDSALYLCASSGTAANTGELFFGEGSRLTVL.

This rearrangement joins TRBV30 to TRBJ2-1; 11 bases are shared with TRBD2. V trimming: 1 base; J trimming: 0 bases; junction bases outside the gene matches: 11. This CDR3 has 19 amino acids. Looked up from germline, CDR1 is GTSNPN and CDR2 is SVGIG (reference sequence). CDR3 region: CAWSGYSGGAPSSYNEQFF. The DNA of the CDR3 is TGTGCCTGGAGTGGTTATAGCGGGGGGGCGCCTAGCTCCTACAATGAGCAGTTCTTC.